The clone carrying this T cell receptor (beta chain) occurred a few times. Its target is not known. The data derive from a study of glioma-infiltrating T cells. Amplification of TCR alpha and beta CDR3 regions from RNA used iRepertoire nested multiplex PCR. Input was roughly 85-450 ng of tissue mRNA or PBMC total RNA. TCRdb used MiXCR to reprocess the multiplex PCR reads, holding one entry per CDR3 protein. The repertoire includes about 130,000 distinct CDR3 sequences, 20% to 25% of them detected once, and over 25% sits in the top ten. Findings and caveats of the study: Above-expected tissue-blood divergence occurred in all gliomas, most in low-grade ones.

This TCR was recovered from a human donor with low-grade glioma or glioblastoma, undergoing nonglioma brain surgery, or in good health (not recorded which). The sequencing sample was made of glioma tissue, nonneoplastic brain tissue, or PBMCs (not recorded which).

The CDR3 is CASSKTPGQANEKLFF. As DNA, the CDR3 is TGTGCCAGCAGTAAGACCCCGGGACAGGCTAATGAAAAACTGTTTTTT. The chain uses TRBV6-1 and TRBJ1-4; TRBD1 matches 8 bases. The CDR3 has 16 residues. Trimming removed 5 bases from V and 3 bases from J; junction bases left unmatched: 8. The V gene's germline CDR1 is MNHNS and CDR2 SASEGT.